The 12 T cell receptor beta chains below come from one sample, sequenced in a study. TCRdb recomputed calls from the 5' RACE reads with MiXCR, one row per CDR3 protein. The sample includes 50,000 to 65,000 distinct CDR3 sequences, 28% of them seen just once. The sequencing input was tumor-infiltrating memory CD4+ T cells sorted from the breast tumor. Stated subset: memory CD4+ T cells, CD4+CD45RO+CD25-. The receptors derive from a female donor with breast cancer.

In this sample, this clonotype turned up a few times. V usage is TRBV28 and J usage is TRBJ1-2, with D possibly TRBD1 on 6 matching bases. V was clipped by 5 bases and J by 6 bases, with 19 bases between them. This CDR3 contains 15 residues. Per the germline V gene, CDR1 is MDHEN and CDR2 is SYDVKM. The CDR3 nucleotides are TGTGCCAGCAGTACGATATGGGACACCAGGGATGGCTACACCTTC. Translating it yields CASSTIWDTRDGYTF.

This chain uses TRBV3-1 with TRBJ1-1, with D hard to call. This CDR3 contains 13 residues. The V end lost 7 bases, the J end lost 4 bases, and 13 bases lay between the germline ends. Germline CDR1 is LGHDT and CDR2 is YNNKEL (reference sequence). The CDR3 spells CASTDGASTEAFF. Here the CDR3 DNA reads TGTGCCAGCACCGACGGCGCAAGCACTGAAGCTTTCTTT.

This clonotype was seen a few times. The gene calls are TRBV7-2 and TRBJ2-1; perhaps TRBD1 as D (6 bases). Germline V gene data show CDR1 as SGHTA and CDR2 as FQGNSA. Trimming removed 4 bases at V and 4 bases at J, with 8 bases between. This CDR3 contains 13 residues. CDR3 nucleotide sequence: TGTGCCAGCAGCTCGGGACATTACAATGAGCAGTTCTTC. Its protein product is CASSSGHYNEQFF.

The chain uses TRBV7-2 and TRBJ2-5; D gene unclear. V dropped 4 bases and J dropped 1 base, with 10 bases sitting between them. Germline-derived CDR1 and CDR2 are SGHTA and FQGNSA. CDR3 size: 14 residues. The CDR3 loop is CASSSLTTQETQYF. DNA for the CDR3: TGTGCCAGCAGCTCCTTGACAACCCAAGAGACCCAGTACTTC.

The rearrangement links TRBV4-2 to TRBJ1-2, with unresolved D. This CDR3 is built from 14 residues. The germline V and J ends were trimmed by 8 bases and 2 bases, with 15 bases remaining between them. Germline V gives CDR1 LGHNA, CDR2 YNFKEQ. In DNA, the CDR3 is TGTGCCAGCGGCAACTTCCGCGGGAACTATGGCTACACCTTC. This codes for CASGNFRGNYGYTF.

This clonotype was counted many times. CDR3 residues: CASSLAGDTGELFF. The CDR3 DNA sequence: TGTGCCAGCAGCTTAGCGGGAGACACCGGGGAGCTGTTTTTT. This chain links TRBV7-3 with TRBJ2-2; TRBD2 matches 7 bases. The V gene end was trimmed by 2 bases and the J gene end by 3 bases; junction bases not matched to a gene: 0. The length of the CDR3 is 14 residues. Germline V gene sequence: CDR1 SGHTA, CDR2 FQGTGA.

The V gene is TRBV5-1, the J gene TRBJ2-3, with D unresolved. Trimming cost V 4 bases and J 2 bases, with 8 bases left between them. CDR3 length equals 13 residues. The germline V gene has CDR1 SGHRS and CDR2 YFSETQ. This CDR3 is CASSQLFTDTQYF. Here the CDR3 DNA reads TGCGCCAGCAGCCAACTATTCACAGATACGCAGTATTTT.

The table lists this clonotype with a few counts. The V gene is TRBV6-5, the J gene TRBJ1-1; 9 positions agree with TRBD1. Germline loops: CDR1 MNHEY, CDR2 SVGAGI. This CDR3 contains 15 residues. The junction had 6 bases not matched to a gene; V was cut back by 6 bases and J by 1 base. The CDR3 region has the DNA TGTGCCAGCAGGTCCGGACAGGGGCCGAACACTGAAGCTTTCTTT. Encoded protein: CASRSGQGPNTEAFF.

This sequence joins TRBV5-1 and TRBJ2-7; TRBD1 matches 8 bases. The germline V gene encodes CDR1 SGHRS and CDR2 YFSETQ. The ends lost 4 bases at V and 0 bases at J; junction bases unmatched: 6. CDR3 length: 15 amino acids. This chain's CDR3 is CASSLQGGYSYEQYF. CDR3 coding DNA: TGCGCCAGCAGCCTACAGGGGGGATACTCCTACGAGCAGTACTTC.

This clonotype was detected only a few times. The V call is TRBV29-1, the J call TRBJ1-2; D gene uncertain. The length of the CDR3 is 11 residues. Trimming pared 5 bases from V and 8 bases from J, leaving 12 bases between. The germline CDR1 and CDR2 sequences are SQVTM and ANQGSEA. The CDR3 region is CSVNPFGGYTF. The CDR3 bases are TGCAGCGTTAACCCATTTGGCGGCTACACCTTC.

In this sample, this clonotype turned up a few times. The chain joins TRBV5-1 to TRBJ1-6; no clear D gene. The CDR3 has 15 residues. Germline V lookup: CDR1 SGHRS, CDR2 YFSETQ. Trimming cost V 8 bases and J 8 bases, with 20 bases left between them. The CDR3 sequence is CASRGRSPSDSPLHF. For the CDR3, the DNA is TGCGCCAGTCGAGGACGGTCACCTTCAGATTCACCCCTCCACTTT.

In the case of this clonotype: The germline gene is not matched at one end of the junction; a read error may be the cause. This sequence joins TRBV11-1 and TRBJ2-5; D remains ambiguous. The CDR3 runs to 13 residues. Germline V gene sequence: CDR1 SGHAT, CDR2 FQDESV (reference sequence). DNA for the CDR3: TGTTCCAGCAGCTGGCGGTTACAAGAGACCCAGTACTTC. Amino acid sequence: CSSSWRLQETQYF.